The next 3 T cell receptor beta chains were all read from a single sample in a study of T cells in Graves' hyperthyroidism and ophthalmopathy. TCR beta CDR3 region amplification was performed from RNA transcripts. The primer set for the first-round RT-PCR of the TCR CDR3 was HTBI. From the multiplex PCR reads, TCRdb called clonotypes with MiXCR, one entry per CDR3 protein. This repertoire shows approximately 400,000 distinct CDR3 sequences, 15% to 19% found once; its top ten account for 12% to 15%. The material sequenced was blood. All receptors come from a woman aged 18-29 years with Graves' hyperthyroidism.

Many counts were recorded for this clonotype. The chain combines TRBV11-3 with TRBJ2-1, with D possibly being TRBD2 (6 bases). V gave up 0 bases and J gave up 9 bases, with 15 bases separating them. The germline CDR1 and CDR2 sequences are SGHNT and YENEEA. The CDR3 sequence is 15 residues long. The CDR3 loop is CASSLDLGRAGEQFF. The CDR3 DNA follows: TGTGCCAGCAGCTTAGATCTGGGGAGAGCGGGTGAGCAGTTCTTC.

The chain links TRBV4-1 to TRBJ1-2; D is perhaps TRBD1 (6 bases). Deletions cut 1 base from V and 8 bases from J, with 20 bases between. The CDR3 is 16 amino acids. Germline values: CDR1 MGHRA, CDR2 YSYEKL. The CDR3 DNA reads as TGCGCCAGCAGCCAAGGAAGAGGGTCCAGGACAGAAGGCTACACCTTC. Amino acid sequence: CASSQGRGSRTEGYTF.

This clonotype was counted at least ten times. As DNA, the CDR3 is TGTGCCAGCAGTTTGGTGGGAGAAAACTTCTCCTACGAGCAGTACTTC. Translation gives CASSLVGENFSYEQYF. V usage is TRBV28 and J usage is TRBJ2-7; TRBD2 might be the D (5 bases). V shed 3 bases and J shed 0 bases, with 15 bases lying between them. Germline loops: CDR1 MDHEN, CDR2 SYDVKM. This CDR3 has 16 amino acids. Full variable domain (missing parts from reference TRBV28 and TRBJ2-7): DVKVTQSSRYLVKRTGEKVFLECVQDMDHENMFWYRQDPGLGLRLIYFSYDVKMKEKGDIPEGYSVSREKKERFSLILESASTNQTSMYLCASSLVGENFSYEQYFGPGTRLTVT.